Listed here are 9 T cell receptor beta chains from one sample, sequenced in a study of blood T cell repertoires in COVID-19. Produced via immunoSEQ multiplex PCR; TCRdb's table is partial and in-frame only. The sample holds about 280,000 clones, 70% to 90% seen once. Material: peripheral blood. These receptors were taken from a woman aged 25 to 39 with active or convalescent COVID-19.

The chain recombines TRBV11-2 with TRBJ2-2; TRBD1 agrees at 8 bases. CDR1 is SGHAT and CDR2 is FQNNGV in the germline V gene. V dropped 5 bases and J dropped 0; count of bases not matched to a gene: 8. The CDR3 contains 17 residues. The CDR3, as DNA: TGTGCCAGCAGCCGAAGGACAGGGCCCGCGAACACCGGGGAGCTGTTTTTT. This gives the protein CASSRRTGPANTGELFF.

This clone showed up just once. The chain uses TRBV7-9 and TRBJ2-7; 8 bases line up with TRBD2. The CDR3 has 15 residues. Germline CDR1 and CDR2: SEHNR and FQNEAQ (reference sequence). The V segment lost 5 bases and the J segment 4 bases; nucleotides outside the gene matches: 10. CDR3 region: CASSRTAGGGYEQYF. CDR3 coding DNA: TGTGCCAGCAGCCGGACGGCGGGGGGAGGATACGAGCAGTACTTC. Full variable domain (remainder filled in from reference TRBV7-9 and TRBJ2-7): DTGVSQNPRHKITKRGQNVTFRCDPISEHNRLYWYRQTLGQGPEFLTYFQNEAQLEKSRLLSDRFSAERPKGSFSTLEIQRTEQGDSAMYLCASSRTAGGGYEQYFGPGTRLTVT.

The CDR3 coding sequence is TGTGCCAGCAGCCAAGATACCACGGCTAGCGGGGTTAATGAGCAGTTCTTC. It is translated as CASSQDTTASGVNEQFF. V is TRBV4-2 and J is TRBJ2-1, with 9 bases that match TRBD2. CDR1 is LGHNA and CDR2 is YNFKEQ in the germline V gene. The CDR3 sequence is 17 residues long. J gave up 7 bases and V 0 bases, and 10 bases lay outside the gene matches.

The CDR3: CASSLNAGGSGYTF. The CDR3 bases are TGTGCCAGCAGTTTAAATGCAGGGGGGTCTGGCTACACCTTC. The rearrangement links TRBV27 to TRBJ1-2; 7 nucleotides agree with TRBD1. This CDR3 contains 14 residues. Per germline, CDR1 MNHEY and CDR2 SMNVEV (reference sequence). V gave up 2 bases and J gave up 7 bases; unmatched junction bases: 7.

This clone was observed once. The V gene is TRBV6-2 or TRBV6-3, the J gene TRBJ2-2; TRBD2 aligns across 12 bases. The ends lost 2 bases at V and 7 bases at J; junction bases unmatched: 11. CDR3 length: 18 amino acids. Germline CDR1 and CDR2: MNHEY and SVGEGT. CDR3 coding DNA: TGTGCCAGCAGTTACCCCATGACTAGCGGGGGATTTGGCGGGGAGCTGTTTTTT. Protein product: CASSYPMTSGGFGGELFF.

This sequence joins TRBV4-1 and TRBJ2-1, with 7 bases lining up with TRBD1. The CDR3 covers 14 residues. CDR1 is MGHRA and CDR2 is YSYEKL in the germline V gene. Germline trimming cut 0 bases from V and 8 bases from J; bases unmatched to any gene: 4. In DNA, the CDR3 is TGCGCCAGCAGCCAAGAGGGCAGGGGGTATGAGCAGTTCTTC. Amino acids: CASSQEGRGYEQFF.

In this sample, this clone turned up a few times. The chain carries TRBV4-2 and TRBJ1-1; 7 bases fit TRBD1. Germline lookup yields CDR1 LGHNA and CDR2 YNFKEQ. The CDR3 runs to 12 residues. V was pared by 6 bases and J by 6 bases, with 4 bases of the junction left unmatched. The CDR3 nucleotides are TGTGCCAGCAGAAGAACAGGGGCTGAAGCTTTCTTT. Residues: CASRRTGAEAFF.

The CDR3 is CASSHPRVGQFF. The CDR3 DNA is TGTGCCAGCTCCCACCCTCGGGTAGGGCAGTTCTTC. The gene calls are TRBV18 and TRBJ2-1; unclear D gene. CDR1 is KGHSH, CDR2 LQKENI, per germline. The CDR3 has 12 amino acids. V gave up 6 bases and J gave up 12 bases, with 15 bases separating them.

This rearrangement joins TRBV10-3 to TRBJ1-2; 8 bases are shared with TRBD1. The V segment lost 5 bases and the J segment 5 bases; nucleotides outside the gene matches: 10. The germline V gene encodes CDR1 ENHRY and CDR2 SYGVKD. This CDR3 contains 15 residues. Here the CDR3 reads CAISTGQGVPYGYTF. In DNA, the CDR3 is TGTGCCATCAGTACTGGACAGGGCGTTCCTTATGGCTACACCTTC.